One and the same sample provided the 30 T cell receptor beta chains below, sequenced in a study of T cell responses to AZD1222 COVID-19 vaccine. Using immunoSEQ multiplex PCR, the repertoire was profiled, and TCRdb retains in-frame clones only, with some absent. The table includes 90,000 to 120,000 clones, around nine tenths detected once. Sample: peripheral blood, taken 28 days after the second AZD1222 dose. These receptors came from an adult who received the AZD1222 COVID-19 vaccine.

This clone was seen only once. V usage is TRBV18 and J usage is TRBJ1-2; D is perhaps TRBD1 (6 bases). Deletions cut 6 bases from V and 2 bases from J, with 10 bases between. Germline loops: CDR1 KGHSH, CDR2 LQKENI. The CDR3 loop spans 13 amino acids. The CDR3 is CASSRDKNYGYTF. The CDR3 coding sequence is TGTGCCAGCTCCCGGGACAAAAACTATGGCTACACCTTC.

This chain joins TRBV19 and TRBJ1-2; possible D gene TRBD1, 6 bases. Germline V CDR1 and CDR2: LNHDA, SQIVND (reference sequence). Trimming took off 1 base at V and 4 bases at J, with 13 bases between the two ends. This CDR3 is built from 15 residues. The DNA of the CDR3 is TGTGCCAGTAGTATAGGCAGGGACAACTTCTATGGCTACACCTTC. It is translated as CASSIGRDNFYGYTF.

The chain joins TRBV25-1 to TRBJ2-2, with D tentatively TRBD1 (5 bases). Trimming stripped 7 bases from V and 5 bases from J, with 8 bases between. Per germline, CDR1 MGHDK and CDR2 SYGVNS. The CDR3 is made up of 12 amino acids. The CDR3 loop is CASTRVTGELFF. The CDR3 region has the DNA TGTGCCAGCACCAGGGTTACCGGGGAGCTGTTTTTT.

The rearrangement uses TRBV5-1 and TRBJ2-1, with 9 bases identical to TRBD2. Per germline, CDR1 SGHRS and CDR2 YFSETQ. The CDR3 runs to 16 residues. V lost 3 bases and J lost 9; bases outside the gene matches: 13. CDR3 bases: TGCGCCAGCAGCTCCCTCGGCGCGGGAGGGCCTGGTGAGCAGTTCTTC. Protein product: CASSSLGAGGPGEQFF. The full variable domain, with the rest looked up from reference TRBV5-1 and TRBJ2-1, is KAGVTQTPRYLIKTRGQQVTLSCSPISGHRSVSWYQQTPGQGLQFLFEYFSETQRNKGNFPGRFSGRQFSNSRSEMNVSTLELGDSALYLCASSSLGAGGPGEQFFGPGTRLTVL.

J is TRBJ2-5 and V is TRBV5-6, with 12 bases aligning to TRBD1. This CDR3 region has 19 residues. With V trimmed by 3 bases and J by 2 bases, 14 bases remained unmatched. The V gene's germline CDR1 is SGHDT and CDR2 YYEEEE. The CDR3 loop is CASSSHSAGDRGQQETQYF. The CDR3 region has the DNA TGTGCCAGCAGCTCCCATAGCGCAGGGGACAGGGGGCAACAAGAGACCCAGTACTTC. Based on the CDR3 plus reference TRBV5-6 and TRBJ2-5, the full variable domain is DAGVTQSPTHLIKTRGQQVTLRCSPKSGHDTVSWYQQALGQGPQFIFQYYEEEERQRGNFPDRFSGHQFPNYSSELNVNALLLGDSALYLCASSSHSAGDRGQQETQYFGPGTRLLVL.

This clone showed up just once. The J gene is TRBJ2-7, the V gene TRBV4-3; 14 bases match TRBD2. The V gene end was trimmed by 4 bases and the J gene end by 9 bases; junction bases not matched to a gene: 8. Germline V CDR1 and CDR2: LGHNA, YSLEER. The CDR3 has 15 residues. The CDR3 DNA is TGCGCCAGCAGCCCCGGGACTAGCGGGAGCTTCGGGCAGTACTTC. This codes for CASSPGTSGSFGQYF.

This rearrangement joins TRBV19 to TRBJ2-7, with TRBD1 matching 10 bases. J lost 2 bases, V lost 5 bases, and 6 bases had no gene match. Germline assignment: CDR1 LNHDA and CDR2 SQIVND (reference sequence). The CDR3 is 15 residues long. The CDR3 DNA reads TGTGCCAGTAGTGCCGGGACAGGGGCAACCTACGAGCAGTACTTC. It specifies CASSAGTGATYEQYF.

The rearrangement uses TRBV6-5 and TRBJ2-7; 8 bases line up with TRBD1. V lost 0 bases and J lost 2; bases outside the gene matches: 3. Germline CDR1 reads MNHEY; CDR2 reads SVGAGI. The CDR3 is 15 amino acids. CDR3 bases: TGTGCCAGCAGTTACTCTGAGACAGGGGCCTACGAGCAGTACTTC. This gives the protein CASSYSETGAYEQYF.

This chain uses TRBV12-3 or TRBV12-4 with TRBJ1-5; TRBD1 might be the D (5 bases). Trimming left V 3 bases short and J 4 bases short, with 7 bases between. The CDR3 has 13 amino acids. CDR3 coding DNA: TGTGCCAGCAGTTTCGGGGGTAATCAGCCCCAGCATTTT. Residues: CASSFGGNQPQHF.

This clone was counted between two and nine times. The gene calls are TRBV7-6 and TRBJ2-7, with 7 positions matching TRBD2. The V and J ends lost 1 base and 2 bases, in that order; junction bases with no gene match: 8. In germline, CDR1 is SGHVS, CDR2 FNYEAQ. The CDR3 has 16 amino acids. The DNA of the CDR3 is TGTGCCAGCAGCTTAGAACGGAGCGGGATCCCCTACGAGCAGTACTTC. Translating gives CASSLERSGIPYEQYF.

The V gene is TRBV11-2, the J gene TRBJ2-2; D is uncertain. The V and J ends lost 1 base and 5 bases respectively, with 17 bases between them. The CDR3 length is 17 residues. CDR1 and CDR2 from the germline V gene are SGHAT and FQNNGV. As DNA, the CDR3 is TGTGCCAGCAGCTTAGTTGTGTCCTCTCTCGATACCGGGGAGCTGTTTTTT. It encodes CASSLVVSSLDTGELFF.

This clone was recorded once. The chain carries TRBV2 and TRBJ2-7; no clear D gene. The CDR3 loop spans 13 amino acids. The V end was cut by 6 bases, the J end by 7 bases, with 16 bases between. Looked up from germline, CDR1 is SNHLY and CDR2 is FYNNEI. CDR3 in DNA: TGTGCCAGCAGCCACGACCCCAAATCGGAGCAGTACTTC. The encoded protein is CASSHDPKSEQYF.

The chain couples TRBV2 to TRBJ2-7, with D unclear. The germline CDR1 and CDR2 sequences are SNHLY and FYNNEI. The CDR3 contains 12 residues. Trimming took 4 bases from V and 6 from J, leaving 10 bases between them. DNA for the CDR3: TGTGCCAGCAGTGGGCTAGGGCCCGAGCAGTACTTC. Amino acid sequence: CASSGLGPEQYF. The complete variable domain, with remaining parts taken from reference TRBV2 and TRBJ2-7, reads EPEVTQTPSHQVTQMGQEVILRCVPISNHLYFYWYRQILGQKVEFLVSFYNNEISEKSEIFDDQFSVERPDGSNFTLKIRSTKLEDSAMYFCASSGLGPEQYFGPGTRLTVT.

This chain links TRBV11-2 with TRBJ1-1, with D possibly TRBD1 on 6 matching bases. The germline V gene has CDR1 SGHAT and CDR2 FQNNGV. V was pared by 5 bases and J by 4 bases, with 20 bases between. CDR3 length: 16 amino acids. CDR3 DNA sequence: TGTGCCAGCAGCGGAGGCGGGGACACCCCAGTCACTGAAGCTTTCTTT. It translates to CASSGGGDTPVTEAFF. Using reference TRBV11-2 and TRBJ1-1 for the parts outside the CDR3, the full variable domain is EAGVAQSPRYKIIEKRQSVAFWCNPISGHATLYWYQQILGQGPKLLIQFQNNGVVDDSQLPKDRFSAERLKGVDSTLKIQPAKLEDSAVYLCASSGGGDTPVTEAFFGQGTRLTVV.

The CDR3 DNA sequence: TGCGCCAGCAGCCTAGGGCCTTCAAACACTGAAGCTTTCTTT. As protein: CASSLGPSNTEAFF. The chain recombines TRBV5-1 with TRBJ1-1, with D unresolved. The germline V and J ends were trimmed by 4 bases and 2 bases, with 12 bases remaining between them. The CDR3 spans 14 residues. Germline V lookup: CDR1 SGHRS, CDR2 YFSETQ.

The CDR3 loop reads CASSQATQGDRYQPQHF. CDR3 coding DNA: TGTGCCAGCAGCCAAGCCACCCAAGGGGACAGGTATCAGCCCCAGCATTTT. The chain recombines TRBV3-1 (or the pseudogene TRBV3-2) with TRBJ1-5; TRBD1 matches 8 bases. The trim removed 1 base at V and 5 bases at J, leaving 10 bases unmatched. The CDR3 has 17 residues. Germline V gene data show CDR1 as LGHDT and CDR2 as YNNKEL (reference sequence).

The chain's CDR3 is CASSLLGYPKHENTEAFF. For the CDR3, the DNA is TGTGCCAGCAGTTTATTAGGTTATCCAAAGCATGAGAACACTGAAGCTTTCTTT. The chain combines TRBV28 with TRBJ1-1; unclear D gene. Germline assignment: CDR1 MDHEN and CDR2 SYDVKM. This CDR3 spans 18 amino acids. V lost 1 base and J 1 base, leaving 19 bases between the germline ends.

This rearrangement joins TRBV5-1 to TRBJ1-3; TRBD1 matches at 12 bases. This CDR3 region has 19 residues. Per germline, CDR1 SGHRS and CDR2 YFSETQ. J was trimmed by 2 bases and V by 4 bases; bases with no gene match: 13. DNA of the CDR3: TGCGCCAGCAGCGCGGGACAGGGGGCTTCTTCTCTGACTGGAAACACCATATATTTT. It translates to CASSAGQGASSLTGNTIYF.

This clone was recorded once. The CDR3 bases are TGTGCCAGCAGTTACGAGGCAGGTAGGGGTAGTCAGCCCCAGCATTTT. It specifies CASSYEAGRGSQPQHF. V usage is TRBV6-2 or TRBV6-3 and J usage is TRBJ1-5; perhaps TRBD1 as D (5 bases). V was clipped by 2 bases and J by 6 bases, with 17 bases between them. CDR3 length: 16 residues. Germline-derived CDR1 and CDR2 are MNHEY and SVGEGT.

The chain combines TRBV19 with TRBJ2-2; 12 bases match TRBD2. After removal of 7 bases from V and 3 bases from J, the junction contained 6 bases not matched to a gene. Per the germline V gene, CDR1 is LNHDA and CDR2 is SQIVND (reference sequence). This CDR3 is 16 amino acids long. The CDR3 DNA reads TGTGCCAGTACCCCTAGCGGGAGGGCTGACACCGGGGAGCTGTTTTTT. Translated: CASTPSGRADTGELFF.

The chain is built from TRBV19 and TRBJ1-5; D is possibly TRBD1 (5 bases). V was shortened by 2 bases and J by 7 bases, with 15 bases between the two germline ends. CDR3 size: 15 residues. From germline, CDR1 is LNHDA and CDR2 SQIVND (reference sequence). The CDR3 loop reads CASSIFSGLEQPQHF. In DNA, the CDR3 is TGTGCCAGTAGTATATTTTCAGGGTTAGAGCAGCCCCAGCATTTT.

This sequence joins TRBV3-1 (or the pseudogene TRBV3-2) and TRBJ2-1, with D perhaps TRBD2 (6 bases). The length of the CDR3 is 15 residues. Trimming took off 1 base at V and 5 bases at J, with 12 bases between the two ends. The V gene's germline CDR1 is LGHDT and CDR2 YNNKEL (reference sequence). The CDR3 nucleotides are TGTGCCAGCAGCCAAGTGGCAGCGGGTGACAATGAGCAGTTCTTC. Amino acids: CASSQVAAGDNEQFF.

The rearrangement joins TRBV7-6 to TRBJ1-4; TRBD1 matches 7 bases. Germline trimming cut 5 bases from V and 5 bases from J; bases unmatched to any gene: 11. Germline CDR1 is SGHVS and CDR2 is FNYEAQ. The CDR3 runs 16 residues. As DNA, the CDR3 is TGTGCCAGCAGCCTAACGGGGAGGGGGCTCAATGAAAAACTGTTTTTT. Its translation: CASSLTGRGLNEKLFF.

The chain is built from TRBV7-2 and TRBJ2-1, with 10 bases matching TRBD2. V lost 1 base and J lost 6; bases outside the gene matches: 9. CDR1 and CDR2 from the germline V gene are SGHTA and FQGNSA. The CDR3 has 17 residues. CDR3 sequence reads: CASSLVALAGVSNEQFF. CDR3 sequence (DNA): TGTGCCAGCAGCTTAGTTGCGCTAGCGGGAGTTAGCAATGAGCAGTTCTTC.

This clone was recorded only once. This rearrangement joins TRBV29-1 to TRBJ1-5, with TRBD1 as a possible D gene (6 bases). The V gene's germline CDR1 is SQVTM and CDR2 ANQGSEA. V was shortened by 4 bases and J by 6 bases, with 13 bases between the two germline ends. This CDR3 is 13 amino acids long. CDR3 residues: CSVANRDGQPQHF. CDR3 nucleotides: TGCAGCGTTGCAAACAGGGATGGTCAGCCCCAGCATTTT.

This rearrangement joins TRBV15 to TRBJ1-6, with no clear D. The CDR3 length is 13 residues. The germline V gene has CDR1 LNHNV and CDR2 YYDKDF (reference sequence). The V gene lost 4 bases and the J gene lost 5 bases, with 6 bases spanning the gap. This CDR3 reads CATSTRDNSPLHF. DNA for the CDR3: TGTGCCACCAGCACCCGTGATAATTCACCCCTCCACTTT.

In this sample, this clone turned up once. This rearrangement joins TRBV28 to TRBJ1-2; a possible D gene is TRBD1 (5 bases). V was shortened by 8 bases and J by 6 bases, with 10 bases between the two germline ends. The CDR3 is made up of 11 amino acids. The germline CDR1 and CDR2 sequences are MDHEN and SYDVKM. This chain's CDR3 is CASGTLDGYTF. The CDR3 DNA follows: TGTGCCAGCGGGACTCTGGATGGCTACACCTTC.

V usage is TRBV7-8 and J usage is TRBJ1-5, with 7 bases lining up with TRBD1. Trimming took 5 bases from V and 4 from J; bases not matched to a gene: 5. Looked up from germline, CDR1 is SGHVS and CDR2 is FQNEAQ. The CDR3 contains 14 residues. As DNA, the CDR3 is TGTGCCAGCAGCATGGGACAGCTAAATCAGCCCCAGCATTTT. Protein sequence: CASSMGQLNQPQHF.

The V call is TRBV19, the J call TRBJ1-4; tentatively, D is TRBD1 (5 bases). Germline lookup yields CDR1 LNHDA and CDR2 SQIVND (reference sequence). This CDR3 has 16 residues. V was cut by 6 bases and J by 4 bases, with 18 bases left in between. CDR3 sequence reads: CASSLRGQMRNEKLFF. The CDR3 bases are TGTGCCAGTAGCCTTCGCGGACAAATGCGTAATGAAAAACTGTTTTTT.

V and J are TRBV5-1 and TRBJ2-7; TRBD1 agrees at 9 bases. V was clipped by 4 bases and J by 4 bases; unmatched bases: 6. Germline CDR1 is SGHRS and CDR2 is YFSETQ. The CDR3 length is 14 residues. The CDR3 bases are TGCGCCAGCAGCACCACAGGGGGCCTTTACGAGCAGTACTTC. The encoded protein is CASSTTGGLYEQYF.